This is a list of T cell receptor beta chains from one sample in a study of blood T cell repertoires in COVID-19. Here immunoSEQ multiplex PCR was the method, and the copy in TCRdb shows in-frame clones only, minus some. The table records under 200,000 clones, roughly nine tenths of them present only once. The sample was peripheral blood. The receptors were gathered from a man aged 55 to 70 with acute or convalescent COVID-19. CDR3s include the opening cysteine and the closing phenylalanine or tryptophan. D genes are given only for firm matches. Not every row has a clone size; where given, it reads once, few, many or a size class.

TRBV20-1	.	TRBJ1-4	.	CSASVQGKEEKLFF	TGCAGTGCTAGTGTACAGGGTAAAGAAGAAAAACTGTTTTTT
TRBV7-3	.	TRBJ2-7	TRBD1	CASSVGTGGAYEQYF	TGTGCCAGCAGCGTCGGGACAGGGGGGGCCTACGAGCAGTACTTC
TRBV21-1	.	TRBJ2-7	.	CASSKEVAGRSYEQYF	TGTGCCAGCAGCAAAGAAGTAGCGGGCCGTTCCTACGAGCAGTACTTC
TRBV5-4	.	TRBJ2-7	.	CASSSGPGRAYEQYF	TGTGCCAGCAGCTCCGGACCTGGCAGGGCCTACGAGCAGTACTTC
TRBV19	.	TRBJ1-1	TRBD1	CARIPRGRWEDEAFF	TGTGCCAGAATCCCTAGGGGGCGCTGGGAGGATGAAGCTTTCTTT
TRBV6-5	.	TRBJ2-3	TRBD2	CASSMVAGGTDTQYF	TGTGCCAGCAGTATGGTAGCGGGAGGAACAGATACGCAGTATTTT
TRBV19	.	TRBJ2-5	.	CASSTTGNGETQYF	TGTGCCAGTAGTACTACAGGGAATGGAGAGACCCAGTACTTC
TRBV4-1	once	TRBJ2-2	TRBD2	CASSHSGGLPGELFF	TGCGCCAGCAGCCATAGCGGGGGGCTCCCCGGGGAGCTGTTTTTT
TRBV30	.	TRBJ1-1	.	CAWFPAARVTEAFF	TGTGCCTGGTTCCCCGCGGCCAGGGTTACTGAAGCTTTCTTT
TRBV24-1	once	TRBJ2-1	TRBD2	CATSASGGADEQFF	TGTGCCACCAGTGCTAGCGGGGGGGCCGATGAGCAGTTCTTC
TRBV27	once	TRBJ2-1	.	CASSSMGGAFLDEQFF	TGTGCCAGCAGTTCAATGGGGGGGGCCTTTTTGGATGAGCAGTTCTTC
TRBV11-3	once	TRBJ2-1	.	CASSDPGTGSYNEQFF	TGTGCCAGCAGCGACCCCGGCACGGGGTCCTACAATGAGCAGTTCTTC